This T cell receptor beta chain stems from a study of cytomegalovirus exposure and HLA in healthy donors. General study points: A later analysis linked a missense DCLRE1C variant to TCR beta V- and J-gene trimming. In vitro checks showed that three CMV-associated chains really do target CMV antigens.

With respect to this clone: Its antigen remains unidentified.

Germline assignment: CDR1 SGDLS and CDR2 YYNGEE. The CDR3 loop spans 15 amino acids. The V and J ends lost 3 bases and 2 bases, in that order; junction bases with no gene match: 5. PCR used 60 Vbeta primers and 13 Jbeta primers. This table comes from immunoSEQ multiplex PCR, and its TCRdb copy is limited to in-frame clones, with some not included. The sample carries around 200,000 clones, almost 80% recorded once. This TCR came from a woman aged 18-29 years in good health and CMV-seronegative. J is TRBJ2-1 and V is TRBV9; TRBD2 matches 7 bases. Source material: PBMCs. The chain's CDR3 is CASSGGGGAYNEQFF. The CDR3, as DNA: TGTGCCAGCAGCGGGGGGGGAGGGGCCTACAATGAGCAGTTCTTC.